Listed here is a single TCR beta chain. The antigen is unknown. The record originates from a study of cytomegalovirus exposure and HLA in healthy donors. Overall study context: Of 300 to 500 genotyped donors, about 80% clustered with self-reported Caucasian donors.

Trimming shortened V by 1 base and J by 5 bases, and 9 bases separated the two germline ends. The length of the CDR3 is 14 residues. Germline CDR1 reads SGHRS; CDR2 reads YFSETQ. 13 Jbeta primers and 60 Vbeta primers were used for the PCR. TCRdb keeps only in-frame clones here, not all; method: immunoSEQ multiplex PCR. Of a few hundred thousand clones listed, around 83% are singletons. General observations from the study: Later analysis suggested links between common viral pathogens and several top significant clusters.

The genes are TRBV5-1 and TRBJ1-4; D is unresolved. Sequenced: PBMCs. The sequence derives from a woman aged 45-60 years in good health and CMV-seropositive. Written as DNA, the CDR3 is TGCGCCAGCAGCTTGTTCCAGATGAATGAAAAACTGTTTTTT. It codes for CASSLFQMNEKLFF.